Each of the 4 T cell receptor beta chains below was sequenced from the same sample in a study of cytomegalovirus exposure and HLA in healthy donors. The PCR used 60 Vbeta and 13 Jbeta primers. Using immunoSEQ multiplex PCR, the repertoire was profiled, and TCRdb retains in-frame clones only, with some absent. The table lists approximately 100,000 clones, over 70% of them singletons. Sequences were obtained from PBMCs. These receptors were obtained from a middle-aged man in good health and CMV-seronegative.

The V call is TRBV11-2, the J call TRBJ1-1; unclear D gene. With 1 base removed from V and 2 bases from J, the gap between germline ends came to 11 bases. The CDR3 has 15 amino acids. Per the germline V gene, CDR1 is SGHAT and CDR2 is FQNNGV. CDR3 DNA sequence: TGTGCCAGCAGCTTAGTTGGCGGAGGAAACACTGAAGCTTTCTTT. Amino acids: CASSLVGGGNTEAFF. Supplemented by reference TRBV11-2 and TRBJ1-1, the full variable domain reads EAGVAQSPRYKIIEKRQSVAFWCNPISGHATLYWYQQILGQGPKLLIQFQNNGVVDDSQLPKDRFSAERLKGVDSTLKIQPAKLEDSAVYLCASSLVGGGNTEAFFGQGTRLTVV.

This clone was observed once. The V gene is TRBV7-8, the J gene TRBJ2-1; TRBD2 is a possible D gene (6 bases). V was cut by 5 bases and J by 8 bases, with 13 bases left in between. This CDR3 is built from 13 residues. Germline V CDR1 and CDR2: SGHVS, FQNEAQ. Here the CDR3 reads CASSGGTLYEQFF. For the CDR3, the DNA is TGTGCCAGCAGCGGCGGGACCCTTTATGAGCAGTTCTTC. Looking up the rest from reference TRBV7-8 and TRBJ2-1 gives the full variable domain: GAGVSQSPRYKVAKRGQDVALRCDPISGHVSLFWYQQALGQGPEFLTYFQNEAQLDKSGLPSDRFFAERPEGSVSTLKIQRTQQEDSAVYLCASSGGTLYEQFFGPGTRLTVL.

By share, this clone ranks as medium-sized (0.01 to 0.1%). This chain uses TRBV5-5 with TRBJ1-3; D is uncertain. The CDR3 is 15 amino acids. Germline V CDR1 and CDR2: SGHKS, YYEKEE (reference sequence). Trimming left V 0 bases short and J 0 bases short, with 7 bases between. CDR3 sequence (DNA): TGTGCCAGCAGCTTGGCACCCGGCTCTGGAAACACCATATATTTT. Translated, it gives CASSLAPGSGNTIYF.

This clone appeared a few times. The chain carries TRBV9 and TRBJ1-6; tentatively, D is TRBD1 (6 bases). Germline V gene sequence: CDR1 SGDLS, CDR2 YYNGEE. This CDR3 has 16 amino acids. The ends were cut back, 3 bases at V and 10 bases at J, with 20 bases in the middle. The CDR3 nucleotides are TGTGCCAGCAGCGCTTCCTCCGGGACATCGGGGTCACCCCTCCACTTT. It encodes CASSASSGTSGSPLHF.